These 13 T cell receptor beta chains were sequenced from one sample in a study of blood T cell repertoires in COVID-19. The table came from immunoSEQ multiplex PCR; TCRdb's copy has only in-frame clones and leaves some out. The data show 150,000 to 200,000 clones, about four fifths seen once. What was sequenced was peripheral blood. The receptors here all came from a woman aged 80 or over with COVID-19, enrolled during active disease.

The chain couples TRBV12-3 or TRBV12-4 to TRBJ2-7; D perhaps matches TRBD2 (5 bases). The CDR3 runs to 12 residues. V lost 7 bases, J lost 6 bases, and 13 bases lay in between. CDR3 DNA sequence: TGTGCCAGCACCGGAGCGGAGGCCGAGCAGTACTTC. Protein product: CASTGAEAEQYF.

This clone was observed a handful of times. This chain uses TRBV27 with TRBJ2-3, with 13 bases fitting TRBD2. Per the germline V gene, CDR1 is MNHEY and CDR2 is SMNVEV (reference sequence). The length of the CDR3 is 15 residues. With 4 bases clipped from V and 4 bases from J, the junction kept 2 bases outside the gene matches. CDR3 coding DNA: TGTGCCAGCAGTTGGACTAGCGGGAGCCCAGATACGCAGTATTTT. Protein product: CASSWTSGSPDTQYF.

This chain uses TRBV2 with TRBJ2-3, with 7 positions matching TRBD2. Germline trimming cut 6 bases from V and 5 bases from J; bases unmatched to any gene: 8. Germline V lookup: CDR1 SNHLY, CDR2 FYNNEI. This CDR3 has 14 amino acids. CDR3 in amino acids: CASRLSGKIDTQYF. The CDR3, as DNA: TGTGCCAGCAGGCTGAGCGGGAAAATAGATACGCAGTATTTT.

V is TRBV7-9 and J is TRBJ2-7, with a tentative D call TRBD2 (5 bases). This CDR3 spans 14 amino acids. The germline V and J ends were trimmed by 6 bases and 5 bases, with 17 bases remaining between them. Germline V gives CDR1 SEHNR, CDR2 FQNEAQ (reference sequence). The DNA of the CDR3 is TGTGCCAGCAGTCAACAGACTAATAGCCACGAGCAGTACTTC. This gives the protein CASSQQTNSHEQYF.

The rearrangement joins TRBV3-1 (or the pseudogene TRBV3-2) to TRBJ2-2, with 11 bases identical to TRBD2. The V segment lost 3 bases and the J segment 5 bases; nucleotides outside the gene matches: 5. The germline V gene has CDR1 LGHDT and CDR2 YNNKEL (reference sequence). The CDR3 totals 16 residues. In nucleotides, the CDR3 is TGTGCCAGCAGCCAGATAGCGGGGGGGTGTACCGGGGAGCTGTTTTTT. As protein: CASSQIAGGCTGELFF.

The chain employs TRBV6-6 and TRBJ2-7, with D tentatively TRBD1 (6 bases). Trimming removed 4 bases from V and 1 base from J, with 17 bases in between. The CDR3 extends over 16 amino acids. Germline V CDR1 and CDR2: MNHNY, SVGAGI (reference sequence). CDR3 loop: CASSWDIPGRSYEQYF. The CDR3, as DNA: TGTGCCAGCAGTTGGGACATTCCCGGACGTTCCTACGAGCAGTACTTC.

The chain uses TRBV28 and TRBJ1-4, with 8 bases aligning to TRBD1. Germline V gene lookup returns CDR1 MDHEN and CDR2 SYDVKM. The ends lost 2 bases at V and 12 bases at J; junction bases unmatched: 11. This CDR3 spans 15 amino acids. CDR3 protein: CASSLGGQGATELFF. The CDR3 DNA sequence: TGTGCCAGCAGTTTAGGGGGCCAGGGGGCCACGGAACTGTTTTTT.

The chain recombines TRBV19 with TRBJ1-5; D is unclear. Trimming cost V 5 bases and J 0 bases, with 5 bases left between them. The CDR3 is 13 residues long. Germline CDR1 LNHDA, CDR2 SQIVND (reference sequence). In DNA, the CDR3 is TGTGCCAGTAGTGACATTAGCAATCAGCCCCAGCATTTT. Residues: CASSDISNQPQHF. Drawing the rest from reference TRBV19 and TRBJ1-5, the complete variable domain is DGGITQSPKYLFRKEGQNVTLSCEQNLNHDAMYWYRQDPGQGLRLIYYSQIVNDFQKGDIAEGYSVSREKKESFPLTVTSAQKNPTAFYLCASSDISNQPQHFGDGTRLSIL.

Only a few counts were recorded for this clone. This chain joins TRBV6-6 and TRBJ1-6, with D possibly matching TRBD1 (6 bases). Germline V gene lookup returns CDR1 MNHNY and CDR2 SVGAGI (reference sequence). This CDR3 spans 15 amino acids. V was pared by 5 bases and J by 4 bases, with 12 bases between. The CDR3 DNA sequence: TGTGCCAGCAGTATCAACACAGGGTATAATTCACCCCTCCACTTT. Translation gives CASSINTGYNSPLHF.

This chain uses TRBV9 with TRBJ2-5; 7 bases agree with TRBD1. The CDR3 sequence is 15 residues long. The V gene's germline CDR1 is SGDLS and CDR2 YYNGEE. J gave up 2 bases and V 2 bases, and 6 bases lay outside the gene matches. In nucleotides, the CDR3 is TGTGCCAGCAGCGTCTGGAACAGGGGACAAGAGACCCAGTACTTC. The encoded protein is CASSVWNRGQETQYF.

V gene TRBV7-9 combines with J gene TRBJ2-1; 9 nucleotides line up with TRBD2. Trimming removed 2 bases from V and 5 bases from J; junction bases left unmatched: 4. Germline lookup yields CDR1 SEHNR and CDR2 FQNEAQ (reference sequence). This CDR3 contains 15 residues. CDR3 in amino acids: CASSLFSGSHNEQFF. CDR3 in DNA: TGTGCCAGCAGCTTATTTAGCGGGAGTCACAATGAGCAGTTCTTC. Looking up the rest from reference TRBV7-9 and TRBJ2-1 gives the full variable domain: DTGVSQNPRHKITKRGQNVTFRCDPISEHNRLYWYRQTLGQGPEFLTYFQNEAQLEKSRLLSDRFSAERPKGSFSTLEIQRTEQGDSAMYLCASSLFSGSHNEQFFGPGTRLTVL.

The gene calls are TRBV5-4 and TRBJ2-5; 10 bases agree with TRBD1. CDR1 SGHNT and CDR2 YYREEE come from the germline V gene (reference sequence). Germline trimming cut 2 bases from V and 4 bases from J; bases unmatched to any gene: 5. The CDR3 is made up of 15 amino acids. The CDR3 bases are TGTGCCAGCAGCTTAGGACAGGGGGGGATAGAGACCCAGTACTTC. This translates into CASSLGQGGIETQYF.

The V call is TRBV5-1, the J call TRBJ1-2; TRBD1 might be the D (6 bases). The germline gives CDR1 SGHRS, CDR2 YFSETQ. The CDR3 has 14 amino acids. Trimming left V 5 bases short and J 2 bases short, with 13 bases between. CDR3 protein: CASRVTGKNYGYTF. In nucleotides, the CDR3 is TGCGCCAGCAGAGTCACAGGGAAAAACTATGGCTACACCTTC.